The table lists the clone carrying this T cell receptor beta chain with a few counts. Its antigen is unidentified. The data are from a study of cytomegalovirus exposure and HLA in healthy donors. General study results and limits: When the data were analyzed later, several of the most significant clusters appeared to be linked to common viral pathogens. Reportedly, fewer N-insertions than the roughly 700-donor mean appeared in an Asian-associated ancestry cluster in a later analysis.

13 Jbeta primers and 60 Vbeta primers were used for the PCR. Only in-frame clones appear in the TCRdb table, and some are missing; sequencing was by immunoSEQ multiplex PCR. The sample includes 80,000 to 130,000 clones, roughly 70% seen only once; the top ten take about 4.3%. The germline V gene encodes CDR1 SGHDN and CDR2 FVKESK. The CDR3 has 15 amino acids. Unmatched junction bases numbered 7, after V lost 2 bases and J lost 5 bases. This sequence was found in a young woman in good health and CMV-seropositive. Sequenced material: PBMCs. The gene calls are TRBV14 and TRBJ2-7; TRBD2 matches at 9 bases. The CDR3 DNA sequence: TGTGCCAGCAGCCAAAGGTCTAGCGGGATCCACGAGCAGTACTTC. As protein: CASSQRSSGIHEQYF.